This T cell receptor (beta chain) derives from a study of blood T cell repertoires in COVID-19. Some clones are missing from TCRdb's copy, which holds only in-frame ones; the method was immunoSEQ multiplex PCR. The sample lists roughly 100,000 clones, 85% to 90% occurring once. The CDR3 sequence is 15 residues long. Germline V gives CDR1 MDHEN, CDR2 SYDVKM. V gave up 6 bases and J gave up 1 base; unmatched junction bases: 6. The sequence derives from a human donor in a cohort sampled during active COVID-19. Sample: peripheral blood. V usage is TRBV28 and J usage is TRBJ2-1, with 7 bases lining up with TRBD1. The CDR3: CASSYFRGSYNEQFF. In nucleotides, the CDR3 is TGTGCCAGCAGCTACTTCAGGGGGTCCTACAATGAGCAGTTCTTC.